Listed below are T cell receptor beta chains from one sample, sequenced in a study of monozygotic twins with inflammatory bowel disease. After re-calling the 5' RACE reads, TCRdb lists one entry per CDR3 protein, DNA absent. Its listing shows about 300,000 distinct CDR3 sequences. Input material: blood. These receptors came from a human donor with ulcerative colitis or Crohn's disease, or a healthy co-twin of an affected twin (not recorded which). CDR3s include the opening cysteine and the closing phenylalanine or tryptophan.

v_call: TRBV11-2; j_call: TRBJ2-2; cdr3_aa: CASSPRGSGRAYGELFF
v_call: TRBV7-3; j_call: TRBJ2-1; cdr3_aa: CASSLWGDRGASYNEQFF
v_call: TRBV7-6; j_call: TRBJ2-7; cdr3_aa: CASSLYGEEQYF
v_call: TRBV15; j_call: TRBJ1-5; cdr3_aa: CATSRGTGFNQHQHF
v_call: TRBV27; j_call: TRBJ2-1; cdr3_aa: CASSKTGTGGWVFF
v_call: TRBV5-8; j_call: TRBJ2-2; cdr3_aa: CASSLVGQISTGELFF
v_call: TRBV5-1; j_call: TRBJ1-2; cdr3_aa: CASSGTGTGGAYTF
v_call: TRBV7-3; j_call: TRBJ1-5; cdr3_aa: CASRRTGEGHQPQHF
v_call: TRBV6-2/TRBV6-3; j_call: TRBJ2-5; cdr3_aa: CASSRKDSGQGTQYF
v_call: TRBV6-2/TRBV6-3; j_call: TRBJ2-7; cdr3_aa: CASNSDRGRYEQYF
v_call: TRBV15; j_call: TRBJ2-7; cdr3_aa: CATSPTSGSTYEQYF
v_call: TRBV7-3; j_call: TRBJ2-1; cdr3_aa: CASSPSNAAHNEQFF
v_call: TRBV23-1; j_call: TRBJ2-2; cdr3_aa: CASSQSSPGTGTGELFF
v_call: TRBV10-3; j_call: TRBJ2-7; cdr3_aa: CAISDAGDSYEQYF
v_call: TRBV4-2; j_call: TRBJ2-7; cdr3_aa: CANSHRQGALEQYF
v_call: TRBV6-5; j_call: TRBJ1-6; cdr3_aa: CASSYLTGGLYNSPLHF
v_call: TRBV29-1; j_call: TRBJ2-7; cdr3_aa: CSALPDRGYEQYF
v_call: TRBV28; j_call: TRBJ2-7; cdr3_aa: CASTINPGLPQYF
v_call: TRBV12-3/TRBV12-4; j_call: TRBJ2-2; cdr3_aa: CASSLAAGQGFVIYTGELFF
v_call: TRBV5-5; j_call: TRBJ1-5; cdr3_aa: CASSFTGGGQPQHF